This record concerns one T cell receptor beta chain sequence. Its antigen remains unknown. The germline V gene has CDR1 SGHVS and CDR2 FNYEAQ. The length of the CDR3 is 16 residues. These data are taken from a study of CXCR3-negative and CXCR3-positive naive CD8 T cells. 5' RACE that incorporated UMI labels was used to prepare the TRB cDNA libraries. TCRdb reprocessed the 5' RACE reads, with one entry per CDR3 protein and no DNA. The sample table sets out about 50,000 distinct CDR3 sequences. Study-wide points: Naive subsets were similarly diverse, while memory CD8+ repertoires were much less diverse.

The material sequenced was naive CXCR3- CD8+ T cells from blood. Subset defined: CD45RO-CCR7+CD27+CD95- naive CD8+ T cells lacking CXCR3 (TNR3-). J is TRBJ2-3 and V is TRBV7-6. The TCR originated in a human donor in good health. Some clones in this sample may be carry-over from other donors' samples. The CDR3 region is CASSVRLGRFTDTQYF.